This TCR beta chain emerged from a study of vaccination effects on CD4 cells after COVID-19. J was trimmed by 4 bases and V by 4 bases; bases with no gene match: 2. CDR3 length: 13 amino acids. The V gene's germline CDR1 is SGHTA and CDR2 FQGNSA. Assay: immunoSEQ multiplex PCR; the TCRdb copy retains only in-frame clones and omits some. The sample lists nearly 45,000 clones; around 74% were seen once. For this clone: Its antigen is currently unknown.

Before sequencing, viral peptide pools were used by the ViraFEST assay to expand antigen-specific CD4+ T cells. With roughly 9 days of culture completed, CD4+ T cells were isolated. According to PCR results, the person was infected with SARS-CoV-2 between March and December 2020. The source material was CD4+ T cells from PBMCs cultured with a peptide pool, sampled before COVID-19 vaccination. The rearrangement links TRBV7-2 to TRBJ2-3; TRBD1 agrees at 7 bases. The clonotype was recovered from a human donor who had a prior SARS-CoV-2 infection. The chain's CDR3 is CASSSTGPDTQYF. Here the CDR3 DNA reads TGTGCCAGCAGCTCGACAGGGCCAGATACGCAGTATTTT.